This T cell receptor beta chain was observed in a study of T cells in Graves' hyperthyroidism and ophthalmopathy. This clonotype turned up a few times. Germline-derived CDR1 and CDR2 are SNHLY and FYNNEI. The CDR3 is 13 residues long. Trimming removed 7 bases at V and 6 bases at J, with 15 bases between. Ophthalmopathy cases scored 3 or more on the Clinical Activity Score and 4 or more on NOSPECS grade, with duration below 3 months. The CDR3 regions of TCR beta were amplified from RNA transcripts. Researchers ran a first-round RT-PCR on the TCR CDR3 using the HTBI primer set. Each CDR3 protein gets one entry after TCRdb re-called the multiplex PCR reads with MiXCR. The repertoire holds under 250,000 distinct CDR3 sequences, with over 20% as singletons.

The clonotype was recovered from a middle-aged woman with Graves' ophthalmopathy. V is TRBV2 and J is TRBJ1-2; D perhaps matches TRBD1 (6 bases). Material: blood. DNA for the CDR3: TGTGCCAGCACGGATCGTAGGGGGGATGGCTACACCTTC. This codes for CASTDRRGDGYTF.